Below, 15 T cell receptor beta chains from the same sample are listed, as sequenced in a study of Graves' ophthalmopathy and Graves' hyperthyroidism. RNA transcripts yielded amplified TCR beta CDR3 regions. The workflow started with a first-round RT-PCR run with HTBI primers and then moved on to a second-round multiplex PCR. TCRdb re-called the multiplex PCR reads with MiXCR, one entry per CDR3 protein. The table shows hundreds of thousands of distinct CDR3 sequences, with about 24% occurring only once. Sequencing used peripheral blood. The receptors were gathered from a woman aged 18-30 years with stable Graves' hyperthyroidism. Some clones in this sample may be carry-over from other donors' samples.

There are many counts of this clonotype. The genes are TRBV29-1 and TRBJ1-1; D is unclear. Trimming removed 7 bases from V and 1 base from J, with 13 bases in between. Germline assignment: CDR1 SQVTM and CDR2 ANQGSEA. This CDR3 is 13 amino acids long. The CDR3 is CSADLRANTEAFF. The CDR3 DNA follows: TGCAGCGCTGACCTCCGGGCGAACACTGAAGCTTTCTTT.

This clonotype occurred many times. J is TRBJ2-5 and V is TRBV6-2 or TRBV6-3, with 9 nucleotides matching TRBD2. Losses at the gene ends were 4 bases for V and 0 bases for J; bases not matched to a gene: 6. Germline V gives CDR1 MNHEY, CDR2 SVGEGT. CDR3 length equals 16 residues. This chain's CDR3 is CASSSPSGTYQETQYF. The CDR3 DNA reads TGTGCCAGCAGTTCCCCTAGCGGGACGTACCAAGAGACCCAGTACTTC.

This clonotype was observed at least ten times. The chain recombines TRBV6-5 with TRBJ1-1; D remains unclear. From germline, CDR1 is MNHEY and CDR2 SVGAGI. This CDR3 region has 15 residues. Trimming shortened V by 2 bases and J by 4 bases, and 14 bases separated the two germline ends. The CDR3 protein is CASSYDGEGLTEAFF. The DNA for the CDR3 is TGTGCCAGCAGTTACGATGGGGAAGGGCTCACTGAAGCTTTCTTT.

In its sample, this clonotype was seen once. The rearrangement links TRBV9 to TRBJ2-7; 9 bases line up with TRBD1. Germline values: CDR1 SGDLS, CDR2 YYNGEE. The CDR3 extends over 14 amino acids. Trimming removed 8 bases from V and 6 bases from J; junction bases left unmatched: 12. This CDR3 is CASGSGQGNTEQYF. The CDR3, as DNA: TGTGCCAGTGGGTCGGGACAGGGTAACACCGAGCAGTACTTC.

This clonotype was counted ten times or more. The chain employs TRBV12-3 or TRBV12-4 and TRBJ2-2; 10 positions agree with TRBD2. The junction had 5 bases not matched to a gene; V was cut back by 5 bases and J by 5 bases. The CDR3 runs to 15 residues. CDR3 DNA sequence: TGTGCCAGCAGTCTAGGGGGACTAGCGACCGGGGAGCTGTTTTTT. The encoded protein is CASSLGGLATGELFF.

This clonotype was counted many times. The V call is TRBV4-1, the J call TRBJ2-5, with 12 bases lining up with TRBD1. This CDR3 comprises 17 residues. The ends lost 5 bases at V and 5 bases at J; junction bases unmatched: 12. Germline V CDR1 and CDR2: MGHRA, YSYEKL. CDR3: CASSGSAGTGGWETQYF. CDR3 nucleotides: TGCGCCAGCAGCGGGAGTGCAGGGACAGGGGGCTGGGAGACCCAGTACTTC.

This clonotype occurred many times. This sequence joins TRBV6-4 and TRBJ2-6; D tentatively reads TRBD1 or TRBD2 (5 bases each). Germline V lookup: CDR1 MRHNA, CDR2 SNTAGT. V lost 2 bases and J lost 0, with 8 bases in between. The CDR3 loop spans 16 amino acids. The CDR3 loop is CASSDRGLSGANVLTF. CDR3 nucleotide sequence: TGTGCCAGCAGTGACCGGGGCCTCTCTGGGGCCAACGTCCTGACTTTC.

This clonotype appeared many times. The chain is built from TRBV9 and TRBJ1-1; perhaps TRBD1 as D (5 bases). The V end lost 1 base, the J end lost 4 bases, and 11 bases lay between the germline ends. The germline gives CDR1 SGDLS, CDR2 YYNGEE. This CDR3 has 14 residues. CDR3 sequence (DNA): TGTGCCAGCAGCGTATCCGGGGACGGCACTGAAGCTTTCTTT. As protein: CASSVSGDGTEAFF.

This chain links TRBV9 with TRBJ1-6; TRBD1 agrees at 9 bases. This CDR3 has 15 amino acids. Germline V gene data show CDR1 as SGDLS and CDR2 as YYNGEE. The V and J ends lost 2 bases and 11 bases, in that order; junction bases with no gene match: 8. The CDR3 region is CASSVLDRGFAPLHF. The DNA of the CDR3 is TGTGCCAGCAGCGTGCTCGACAGGGGGTTTGCACCCCTCCACTTT.

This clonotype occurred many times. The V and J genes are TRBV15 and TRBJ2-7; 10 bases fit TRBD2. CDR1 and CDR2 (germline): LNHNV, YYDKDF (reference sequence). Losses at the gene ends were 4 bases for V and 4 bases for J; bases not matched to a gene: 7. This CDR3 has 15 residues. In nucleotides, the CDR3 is TGTGCCACCAGCAAATCTAGCGGGAGTTTGTACGAGCAGTACTTC. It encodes CATSKSSGSLYEQYF.

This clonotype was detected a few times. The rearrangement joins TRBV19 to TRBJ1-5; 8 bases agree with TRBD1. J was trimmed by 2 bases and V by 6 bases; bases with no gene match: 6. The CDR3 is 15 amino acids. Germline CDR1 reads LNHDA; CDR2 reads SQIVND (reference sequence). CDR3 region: CASSQTGAGNQPQHF. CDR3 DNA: TGTGCCAGTAGCCAGACAGGGGCAGGCAATCAGCCCCAGCATTTT. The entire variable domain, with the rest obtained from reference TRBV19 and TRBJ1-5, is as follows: DGGITQSPKYLFRKEGQNVTLSCEQNLNHDAMYWYRQDPGQGLRLIYYSQIVNDFQKGDIAEGYSVSREKKESFPLTVTSAQKNPTAFYLCASSQTGAGNQPQHFGDGTRLSIL.

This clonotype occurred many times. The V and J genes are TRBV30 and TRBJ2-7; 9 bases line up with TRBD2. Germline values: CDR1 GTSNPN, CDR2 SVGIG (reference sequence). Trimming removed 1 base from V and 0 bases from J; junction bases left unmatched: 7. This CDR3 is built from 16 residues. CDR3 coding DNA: TGTGCCTGGAGTGCCCGACTAGCGGTCCTCTCCTACGAGCAGTACTTC. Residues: CAWSARLAVLSYEQYF.

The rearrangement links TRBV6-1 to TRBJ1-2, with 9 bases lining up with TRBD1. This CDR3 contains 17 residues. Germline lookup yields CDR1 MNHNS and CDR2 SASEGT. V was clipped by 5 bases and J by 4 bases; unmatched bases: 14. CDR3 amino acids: CASSHLTGGAGPYGYTF. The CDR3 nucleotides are TGTGCCAGCAGTCATTTAACAGGGGGCGCAGGTCCCTATGGCTACACCTTC.

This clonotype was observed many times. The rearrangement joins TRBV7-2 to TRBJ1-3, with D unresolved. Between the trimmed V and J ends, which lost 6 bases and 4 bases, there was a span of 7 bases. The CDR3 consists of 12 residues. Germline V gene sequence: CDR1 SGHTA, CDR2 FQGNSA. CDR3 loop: CASSSIGNTIYF. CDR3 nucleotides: TGTGCCAGCAGTTCAATCGGAAACACCATATATTTT.

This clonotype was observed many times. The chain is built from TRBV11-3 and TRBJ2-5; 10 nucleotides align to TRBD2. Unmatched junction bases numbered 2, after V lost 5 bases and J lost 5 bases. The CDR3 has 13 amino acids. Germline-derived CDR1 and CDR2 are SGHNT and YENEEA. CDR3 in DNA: TGTGCCAGCAGCACGGGACTAGCGGAGACCCAGTACTTC. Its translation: CASSTGLAETQYF.